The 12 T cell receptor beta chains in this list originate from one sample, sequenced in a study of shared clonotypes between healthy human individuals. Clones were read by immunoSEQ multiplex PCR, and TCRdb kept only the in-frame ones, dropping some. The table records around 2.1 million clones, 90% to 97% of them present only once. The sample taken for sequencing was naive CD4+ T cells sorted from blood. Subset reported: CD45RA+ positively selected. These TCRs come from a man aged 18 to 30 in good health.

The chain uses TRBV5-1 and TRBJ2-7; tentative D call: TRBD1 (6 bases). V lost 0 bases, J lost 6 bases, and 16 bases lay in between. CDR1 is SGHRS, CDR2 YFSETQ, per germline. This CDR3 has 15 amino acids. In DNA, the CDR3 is TGCGCCAGCAGCTTGGCGGGTAACACAGGGCGCGAGCAGTACTTC. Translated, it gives CASSLAGNTGREQYF.

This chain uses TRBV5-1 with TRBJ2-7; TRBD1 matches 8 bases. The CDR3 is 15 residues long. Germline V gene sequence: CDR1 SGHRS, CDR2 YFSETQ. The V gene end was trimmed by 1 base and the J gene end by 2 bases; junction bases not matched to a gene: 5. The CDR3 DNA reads TGCGCCAGCAGCTTGAGGCAGGGGGCCCCCTACGAGCAGTACTTC. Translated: CASSLRQGAPYEQYF. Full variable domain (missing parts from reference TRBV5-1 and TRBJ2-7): KAGVTQTPRYLIKTRGQQVTLSCSPISGHRSVSWYQQTPGQGLQFLFEYFSETQRNKGNFPGRFSGRQFSNSRSEMNVSTLELGDSALYLCASSLRQGAPYEQYFGPGTRLTVT.

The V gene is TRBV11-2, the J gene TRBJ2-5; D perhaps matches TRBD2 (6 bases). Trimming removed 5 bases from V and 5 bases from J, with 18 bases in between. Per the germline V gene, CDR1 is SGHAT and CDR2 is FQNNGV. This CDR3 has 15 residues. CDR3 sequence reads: CASSALVAGRETQYF. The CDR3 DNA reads TGTGCCAGCAGCGCACTCGTGGCGGGACGTGAGACCCAGTACTTC.

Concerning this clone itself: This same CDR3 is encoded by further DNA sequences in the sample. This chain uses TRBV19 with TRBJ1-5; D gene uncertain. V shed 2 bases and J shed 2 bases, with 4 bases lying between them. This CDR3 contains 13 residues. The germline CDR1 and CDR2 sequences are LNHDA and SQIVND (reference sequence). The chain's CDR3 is CASSINGNQPQHF. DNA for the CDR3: TGTGCCAGTAGTATAAATGGCAATCAGCCCCAGCATTTT.

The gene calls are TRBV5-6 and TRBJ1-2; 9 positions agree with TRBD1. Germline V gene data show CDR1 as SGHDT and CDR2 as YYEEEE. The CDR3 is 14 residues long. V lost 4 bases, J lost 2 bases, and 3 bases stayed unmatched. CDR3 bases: TGTGCCAGCAGCATCGACAGGGGGAACTATGGCTACACCTTC. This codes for CASSIDRGNYGYTF.

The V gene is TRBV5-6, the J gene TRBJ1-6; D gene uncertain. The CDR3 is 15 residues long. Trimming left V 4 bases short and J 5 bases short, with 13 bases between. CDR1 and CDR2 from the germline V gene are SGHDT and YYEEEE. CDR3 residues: CASSLSMGNNSPLHF. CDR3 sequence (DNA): TGTGCCAGCAGCCTTTCTATGGGTAATAATTCACCCCTCCACTTT.

The CDR3 DNA reads as TGTGCCACCGTCTCGGACAGTTCCTATGGCTACACCTTC. This gives the protein CATVSDSSYGYTF. The rearrangement links TRBV10-3 to TRBJ1-2; D may be TRBD1 (6 bases). This CDR3 contains 13 residues. The V end was cut by 10 bases, the J end by 4 bases, with 16 bases between. The germline V gene has CDR1 ENHRY and CDR2 SYGVKD.

In DNA, the CDR3 is TGCGCCAGCAGCTTGGCCGGGGCGGGGAACACCGGGGAGCTGTTTTTT. Its translation: CASSLAGAGNTGELFF. The chain couples TRBV5-1 to TRBJ2-2, with D perhaps assigned TRBD1 or TRBD2 (5 bases each). Looked up from germline, CDR1 is SGHRS and CDR2 is YFSETQ. This CDR3 contains 16 residues. V was trimmed by 0 bases and J by 1 base, leaving 10 bases between them.

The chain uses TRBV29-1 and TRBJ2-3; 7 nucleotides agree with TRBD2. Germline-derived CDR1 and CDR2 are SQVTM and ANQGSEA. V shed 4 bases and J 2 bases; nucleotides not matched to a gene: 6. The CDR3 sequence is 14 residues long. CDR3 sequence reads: CSVGGGRFTDTQYF. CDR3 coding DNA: TGCAGCGTTGGCGGGGGTCGATTCACAGATACGCAGTATTTT.

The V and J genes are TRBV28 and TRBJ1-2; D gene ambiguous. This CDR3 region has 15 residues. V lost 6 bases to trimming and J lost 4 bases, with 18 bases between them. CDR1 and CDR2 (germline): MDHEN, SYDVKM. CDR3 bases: TGTGCCAGCAGCCCCGGCGGACCTCCCTCCTATGGCTACACCTTC. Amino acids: CASSPGGPPSYGYTF.

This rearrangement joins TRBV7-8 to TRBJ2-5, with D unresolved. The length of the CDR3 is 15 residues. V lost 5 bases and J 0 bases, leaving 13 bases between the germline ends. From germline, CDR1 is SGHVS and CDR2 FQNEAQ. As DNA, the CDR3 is TGTGCCAGCAGCCCTCGGCTCACCAACCAAGAGACCCAGTACTTC. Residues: CASSPRLTNQETQYF.

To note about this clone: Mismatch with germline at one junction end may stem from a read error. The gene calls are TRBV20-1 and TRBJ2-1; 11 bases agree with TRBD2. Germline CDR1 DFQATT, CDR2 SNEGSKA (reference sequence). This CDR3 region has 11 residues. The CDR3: CSTSGVNEQFF. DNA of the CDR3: TGTTCGACTAGCGGGGTAAATGAGCAGTTCTTC.